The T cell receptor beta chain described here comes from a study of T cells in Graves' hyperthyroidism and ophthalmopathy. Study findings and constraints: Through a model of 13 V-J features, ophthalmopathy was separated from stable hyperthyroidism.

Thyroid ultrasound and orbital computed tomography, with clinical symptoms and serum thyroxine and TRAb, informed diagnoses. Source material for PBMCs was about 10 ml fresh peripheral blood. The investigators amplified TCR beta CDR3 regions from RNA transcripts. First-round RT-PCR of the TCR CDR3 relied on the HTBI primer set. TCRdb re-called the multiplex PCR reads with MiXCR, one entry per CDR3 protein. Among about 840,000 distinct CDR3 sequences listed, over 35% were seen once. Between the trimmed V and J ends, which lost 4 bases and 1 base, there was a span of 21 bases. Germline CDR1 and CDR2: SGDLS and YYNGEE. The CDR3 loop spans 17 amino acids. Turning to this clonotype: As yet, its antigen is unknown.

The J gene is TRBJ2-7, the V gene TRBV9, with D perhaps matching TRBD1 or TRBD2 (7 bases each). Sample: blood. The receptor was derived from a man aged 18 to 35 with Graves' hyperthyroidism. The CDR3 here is CASSLTGGGGASYEQYF. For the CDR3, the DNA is TGTGCCAGCAGCCTCACCGGGGGAGGGGGCGCGTCCTACGAGCAGTACTTC.